Each of the 17 T cell receptor beta chains below was sequenced from the same sample in a study of beta chain features in type 1 diabetes. TCRB transcripts that were expressed got sequenced, as all of the isolated RNA had been reverse transcribed. Libraries were prepared by immunoSEQ multiplex PCR; TCRdb keeps only in-frame clonotypes and omits some of them. The sample has some 700,000 clones, roughly 13% seen once. Whole-study findings and limits: TCRB CDR3s were moderately but significantly shorter in Type 1 diabetes patients in all four CD4+ subsets.

Which antigens these TCRs recognize remains unknown. The sequenced material came from naive CD4+ T cells from blood. The receptors shown here come from a man younger than 35 with type 1 diabetes.

The table lists this clone with a few counts. The chain combines TRBV28 with TRBJ2-1, with 7 bases aligning to TRBD1. The CDR3 loop spans 15 amino acids. The V gene's germline CDR1 is MDHEN and CDR2 SYDVKM. The ends lost 7 bases at V and 4 bases at J; junction bases unmatched: 10. The CDR3 DNA reads as TGTGCCAGCAACGGTCGGGACAGAGATTACAATGAGCAGTTCTTC. Protein: CASNGRDRDYNEQFF. The full variable domain, its missing parts supplied by reference TRBV28 and TRBJ2-1, is DVKVTQSSRYLVKRTGEKVFLECVQDMDHENMFWYRQDPGLGLRLIYFSYDVKMKEKGDIPEGYSVSREKKERFSLILESASTNQTSMYLCASNGRDRDYNEQFFGPGTRLTVL.

This clone was counted only a few times. The rearrangement uses TRBV5-1 and TRBJ2-7; D might be TRBD1 (6 bases). This CDR3 region has 14 residues. V was trimmed by 1 base and J by 3 bases, leaving 11 bases between them. The germline V gene encodes CDR1 SGHRS and CDR2 YFSETQ. CDR3 amino acids: CASSLFAGDYEQYF. The DNA for the CDR3 is TGCGCCAGCAGCTTGTTTGCAGGGGACTACGAGCAGTACTTC.

The rearrangement links TRBV30 to TRBJ1-2, with D uncertain. CDR3 length equals 12 residues. Germline CDR1 reads GTSNPN; CDR2 reads SVGIG (reference sequence). Trimming pared 5 bases from V and 7 bases from J, leaving 14 bases between. The CDR3 region has the DNA TGTGCCTGGGGACGACTCCCGGGTGGCTACACCTTC. It encodes CAWGRLPGGYTF. Full variable domain (outside the CDR3, taken from reference TRBV30 and TRBJ1-2): SQTIHQWPATLVQPVGSPLSLECTVEGTSNPNLYWYRQAAGRGLQLLFYSVGIGQISSEVPQNLSASRPQDRQFILSSKKLLLSDSGFYLCAWGRLPGGYTFGSGTRLTVV.

In this sample, this clone turned up a few times. The chain has TRBV18 and TRBJ2-3, with D unresolved. Per germline, CDR1 KGHSH and CDR2 LQKENI. The CDR3 spans 12 residues. With 3 bases removed from V and 6 bases from J, the gap between germline ends came to 7 bases. CDR3: CASSPVSDTQYF. In DNA form, the CDR3 reads TGTGCCAGCTCACCGGTCAGTGATACGCAGTATTTT.

This chain links TRBV5-1 with TRBJ2-2, with D tentatively TRBD2 (6 bases). The germline V gene has CDR1 SGHRS and CDR2 YFSETQ. V lost 4 bases and J lost 4, with 17 bases in between. This CDR3 is built from 16 residues. CDR3 bases: TGCGCCAGCAGCGGTACGGGGTTGGAGGGCACCGGGGAGCTGTTTTTT. Protein sequence: CASSGTGLEGTGELFF. Full variable domain (rest looked up from reference TRBV5-1 and TRBJ2-2): KAGVTQTPRYLIKTRGQQVTLSCSPISGHRSVSWYQQTPGQGLQFLFEYFSETQRNKGNFPGRFSGRQFSNSRSEMNVSTLELGDSALYLCASSGTGLEGTGELFFGEGSRLTVL.

The chain combines TRBV7-7 with TRBJ2-5; D is perhaps TRBD1 (6 bases). Germline V CDR1 and CDR2: SSHAT, FNYEAQ (reference sequence). The CDR3 has 15 amino acids. V shed 5 bases and J shed 3 bases, with 16 bases lying between them. CDR3 DNA: TGTGCCAGCAGCCCGACATGGACAGAAGAAGAGACCCAGTACTTC. Residues: CASSPTWTEEETQYF.

This clone has just a few counts. V and J are TRBV11-2 and TRBJ1-5, with D maybe TRBD1 (5 bases). V dropped 0 bases and J dropped 0 bases, with 12 bases sitting between them. Germline CDR1 SGHAT, CDR2 FQNNGV. The CDR3 loop spans 17 amino acids. CDR3 sequence reads: CASSLDSWGYSNQPQHF. The CDR3 coding sequence is TGTGCCAGCAGCTTAGATAGCTGGGGGTATAGCAATCAGCCCCAGCATTTT.

For this clone: Within the sample, other DNA sequences also encode this same CDR3. The rearrangement links TRBV7-9 to TRBJ2-3, with D uncertain. CDR3 length: 13 residues. CDR1 and CDR2 (germline): SEHNR, FQNEAQ (reference sequence). V was trimmed by 1 base and J by 4 bases, leaving 6 bases between them. As DNA, the CDR3 is TGTGCCAGCAGCTTAGGCAGCGCAGATACGCAGTATTTT. It is translated as CASSLGSADTQYF.

The V call is TRBV4-1, the J call TRBJ2-1, with TRBD2 identical over 7 bases. This CDR3 contains 17 residues. V lost 0 bases, J lost 2 bases, and 7 bases stayed unmatched. The germline CDR1 and CDR2 sequences are MGHRA and YSYEKL. The CDR3 sequence: CASSQDGSGATYNEQFF. The CDR3 bases are TGCGCCAGCAGCCAAGATGGGAGCGGGGCCACCTACAATGAGCAGTTCTTC.

This clone came up a few times. The V and J genes are TRBV10-3 and TRBJ1-1; unclear D gene. The CDR3 has 13 residues. CDR1 ENHRY and CDR2 SYGVKD come from the germline V gene. Trimming took off 8 bases at V and 0 bases at J, with 10 bases between the two ends. The CDR3 DNA follows: TGTGCCATCCAGACCGAGCTGAACACTGAAGCTTTCTTT. It translates to CAIQTELNTEAFF.

The J gene is TRBJ1-5, the V gene TRBV4-1; possible D gene TRBD1, 6 bases. The CDR3 loop spans 14 amino acids. V lost 1 base to trimming and J lost 2 bases, with 6 bases between them. Germline V lookup: CDR1 MGHRA, CDR2 YSYEKL. The CDR3 coding sequence is TGCGCCAGCAGCCAAGGGACAGGCAATCAGCCCCAGCATTTT. Its translation is CASSQGTGNQPQHF.

V is TRBV5-1 and J is TRBJ1-1, with 7 bases lining up with TRBD1. This CDR3 has 14 residues. Looked up from germline, CDR1 is SGHRS and CDR2 is YFSETQ. The trim removed 1 base at V and 7 bases at J, leaving 7 bases unmatched. The CDR3 DNA follows: TGCGCCAGCAGCTTGCAACAGGGGCAGGGTGAAGCTTTCTTT. Amino acids: CASSLQQGQGEAFF. Filled out from reference TRBV5-1 and TRBJ1-1, the complete variable domain reads KAGVTQTPRYLIKTRGQQVTLSCSPISGHRSVSWYQQTPGQGLQFLFEYFSETQRNKGNFPGRFSGRQFSNSRSEMNVSTLELGDSALYLCASSLQQGQGEAFFGQGTRLTVV.

This clone appeared a few times. At one end the junction does not follow the germline gene, possibly because of a read error. The rearrangement links TRBV7-9 to TRBJ2-2; D gene unclear. The CDR3 length is 14 residues. The germline gives CDR1 SEHNR, CDR2 FQNEAQ (reference sequence). The CDR3 DNA reads as TGTGCCACCAGCCCCGGGCGGAACACCGGGGAGCTGTTTTTT. It is translated as CATSPGRNTGELFF.

The gene calls are TRBV4-2 and TRBJ1-2; 7 nucleotides match TRBD1. The V segment lost 6 bases and the J segment 2 bases; nucleotides outside the gene matches: 3. This CDR3 is 13 amino acids long. Looked up from germline, CDR1 is LGHNA and CDR2 is YNFKEQ. The CDR3 region has the DNA TGTGCCAGCAGTCAGGACAGGAACTATGGCTACACCTTC. Protein: CASSQDRNYGYTF.

Notes on this clone: Different DNA sequences within this sample yield the same CDR3. This chain's CDR3 is CASSLAGYSNQPQHF. The CDR3 region has the DNA TGCGCCAGCAGCTTGGCGGGGTATAGCAATCAGCCCCAGCATTTT. The chain employs TRBV5-1 and TRBJ1-5, with no clear D. Germline CDR1 reads SGHRS; CDR2 reads YFSETQ. The CDR3 sequence is 15 residues long. Trimming shortened V by 0 bases and J by 0 bases, and 7 bases separated the two germline ends.

This clone was counted only a few times. The chain employs TRBV2 and TRBJ2-1; D is ambiguous. This CDR3 is 14 amino acids long. V dropped 1 base and J dropped 7 bases, with 11 bases sitting between them. Germline-derived CDR1 and CDR2 are SNHLY and FYNNEI. The CDR3 loop is CASSEGLVGNEQFF. The CDR3 region has the DNA TGTGCCAGCAGTGAAGGGCTAGTGGGGAATGAGCAGTTCTTC.

This clone was detected a few times. The J gene is TRBJ2-7, the V gene TRBV2; D gene unclear. This CDR3 spans 14 amino acids. V was pared by 0 bases and J by 0 bases, with 6 bases between. The V gene's germline CDR1 is SNHLY and CDR2 FYNNEI. The CDR3 sequence is CASSEAPNSYEQYF. The CDR3 DNA sequence: TGTGCCAGCAGTGAAGCGCCGAACTCCTACGAGCAGTACTTC. The entire variable domain, with the rest obtained from reference TRBV2 and TRBJ2-7, is as follows: EPEVTQTPSHQVTQMGQEVILRCVPISNHLYFYWYRQILGQKVEFLVSFYNNEISEKSEIFDDQFSVERPDGSNFTLKIRSTKLEDSAMYFCASSEAPNSYEQYFGPGTRLTVT.